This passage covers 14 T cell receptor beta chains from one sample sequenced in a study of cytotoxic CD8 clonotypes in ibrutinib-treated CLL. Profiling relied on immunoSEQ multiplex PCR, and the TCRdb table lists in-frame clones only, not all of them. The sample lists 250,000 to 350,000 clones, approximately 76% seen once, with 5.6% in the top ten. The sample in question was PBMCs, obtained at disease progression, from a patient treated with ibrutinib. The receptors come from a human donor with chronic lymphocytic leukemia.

The CDR3 protein is CAISESGYHYNEQFF. The CDR3 region has the DNA TGTGCCATCAGTGAGTCCGGTTACCACTACAATGAGCAGTTCTTC. V gene TRBV10-3 combines with J gene TRBJ2-1, with D hard to call. V was clipped by 0 bases and J by 3 bases, with 9 bases between them. Germline CDR1 is ENHRY and CDR2 is SYGVKD. There are 15 residues in the CDR3.

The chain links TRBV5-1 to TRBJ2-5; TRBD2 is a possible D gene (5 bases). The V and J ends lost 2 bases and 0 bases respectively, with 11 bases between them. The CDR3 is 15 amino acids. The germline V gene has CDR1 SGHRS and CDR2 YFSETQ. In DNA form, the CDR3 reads TGCGCCAGCAGCTTATTGGCCGGGGACCAAGAGACCCAGTACTTC. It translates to CASSLLAGDQETQYF.

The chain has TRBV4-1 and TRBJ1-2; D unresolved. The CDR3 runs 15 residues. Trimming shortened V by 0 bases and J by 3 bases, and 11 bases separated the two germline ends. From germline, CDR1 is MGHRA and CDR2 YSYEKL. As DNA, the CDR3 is TGCGCCAGCAGCCAAGATCGTGGGGAATACTATGGCTACACCTTC. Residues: CASSQDRGEYYGYTF.

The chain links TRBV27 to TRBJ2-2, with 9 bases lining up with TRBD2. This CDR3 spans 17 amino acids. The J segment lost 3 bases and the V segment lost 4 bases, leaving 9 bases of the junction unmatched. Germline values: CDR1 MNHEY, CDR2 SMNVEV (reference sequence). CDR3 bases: TGTGCCAGCAGTTCTGGCGGGAGGGTTCGCGACACCGGGGAGCTGTTTTTT. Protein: CASSSGGRVRDTGELFF.

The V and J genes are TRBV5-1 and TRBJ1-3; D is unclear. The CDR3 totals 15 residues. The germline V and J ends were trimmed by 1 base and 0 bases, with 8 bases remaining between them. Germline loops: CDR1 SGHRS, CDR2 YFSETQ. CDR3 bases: TGCGCCAGCAGCTTGTTACAATCCTCTGGAAACACCATATATTTT. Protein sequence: CASSLLQSSGNTIYF.

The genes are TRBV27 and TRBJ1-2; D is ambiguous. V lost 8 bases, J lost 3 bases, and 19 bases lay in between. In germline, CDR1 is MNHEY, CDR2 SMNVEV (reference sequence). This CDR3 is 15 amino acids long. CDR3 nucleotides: TGTGCCAGCGGCCTCGCGGTGATGGTGGACTATGGCTACACCTTC. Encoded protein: CASGLAVMVDYGYTF.

The CDR3 spells CASSLSAVGLAGFSAEQFF. CDR3 in DNA: TGTGCCAGCAGTTTATCCGCTGTCGGACTAGCGGGGTTTTCGGCGGAGCAGTTCTTC. This chain links TRBV27 with TRBJ2-1, with 12 positions matching TRBD2. V shed 0 bases, J shed 10 bases, and the junction held 16 bases outside the gene matches. The CDR3 totals 19 residues. CDR1 and CDR2 (germline): MNHEY, SMNVEV (reference sequence).

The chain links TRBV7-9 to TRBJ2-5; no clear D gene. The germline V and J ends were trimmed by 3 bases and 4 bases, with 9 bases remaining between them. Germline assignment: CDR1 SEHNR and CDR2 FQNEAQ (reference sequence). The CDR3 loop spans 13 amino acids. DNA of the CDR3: TGTGCCAGCAGCTTTTCGGGCGCAGAGACCCAGTACTTC. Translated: CASSFSGAETQYF. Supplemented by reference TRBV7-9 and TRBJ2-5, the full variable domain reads DTGVSQNPRHKITKRGQNVTFRCDPISEHNRLYWYRQTLGQGPEFLTYFQNEAQLEKSRLLSDRFSAERPKGSFSTLEIQRTEQGDSAMYLCASSFSGAETQYFGPGTRLLVL.

CDR3 in DNA: TGCGCCAGCACGGCGGGGGCCTTCCAAGAGACCCAGTACTTC. Protein sequence: CASTAGAFQETQYF. J is TRBJ2-5 and V is TRBV5-1; possibly TRBD2 for D (7 bases). This CDR3 region has 14 residues. Germline CDR1 is SGHRS and CDR2 is YFSETQ. V was cut by 6 bases and J by 1 base, with 13 bases left in between.

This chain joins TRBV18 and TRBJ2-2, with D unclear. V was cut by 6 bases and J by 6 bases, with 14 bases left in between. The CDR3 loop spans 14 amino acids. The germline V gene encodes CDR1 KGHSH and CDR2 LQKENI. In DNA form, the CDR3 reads TGTGCCAGCTCTCCAGACACCTCGGCCGGGGAGCTGTTTTTT. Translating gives CASSPDTSAGELFF.

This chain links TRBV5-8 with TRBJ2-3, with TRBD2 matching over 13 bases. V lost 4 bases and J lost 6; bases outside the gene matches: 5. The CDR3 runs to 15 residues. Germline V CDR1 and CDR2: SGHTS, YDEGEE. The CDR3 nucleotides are TGTGCCAGCAGCACGGGACTAGCGGGGAGGGATACGCAGTATTTT. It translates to CASSTGLAGRDTQYF.

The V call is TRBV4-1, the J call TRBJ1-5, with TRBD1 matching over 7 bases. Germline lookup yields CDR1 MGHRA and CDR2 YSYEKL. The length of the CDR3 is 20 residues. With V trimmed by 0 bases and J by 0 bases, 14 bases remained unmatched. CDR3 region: CASSQDLATGMIYSNQPQHF. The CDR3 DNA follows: TGCGCCAGCAGCCAAGATCTGGCGACAGGGATGATTTATAGCAATCAGCCCCAGCATTTT.

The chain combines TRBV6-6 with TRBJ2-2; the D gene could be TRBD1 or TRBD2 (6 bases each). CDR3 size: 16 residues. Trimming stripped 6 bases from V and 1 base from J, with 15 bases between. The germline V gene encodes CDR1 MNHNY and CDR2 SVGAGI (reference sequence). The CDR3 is CASSVRGPMNTGELFF. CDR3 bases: TGTGCCAGCAGCGTACGGGGGCCGATGAACACCGGGGAGCTGTTTTTT.

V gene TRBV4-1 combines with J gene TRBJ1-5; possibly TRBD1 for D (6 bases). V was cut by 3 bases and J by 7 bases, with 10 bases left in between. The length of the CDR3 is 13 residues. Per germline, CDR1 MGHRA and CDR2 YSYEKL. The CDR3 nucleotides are TGCGCCAGCAGCCAGTTGGGGGGCCAGCCCCAGCATTTT. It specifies CASSQLGGQPQHF.